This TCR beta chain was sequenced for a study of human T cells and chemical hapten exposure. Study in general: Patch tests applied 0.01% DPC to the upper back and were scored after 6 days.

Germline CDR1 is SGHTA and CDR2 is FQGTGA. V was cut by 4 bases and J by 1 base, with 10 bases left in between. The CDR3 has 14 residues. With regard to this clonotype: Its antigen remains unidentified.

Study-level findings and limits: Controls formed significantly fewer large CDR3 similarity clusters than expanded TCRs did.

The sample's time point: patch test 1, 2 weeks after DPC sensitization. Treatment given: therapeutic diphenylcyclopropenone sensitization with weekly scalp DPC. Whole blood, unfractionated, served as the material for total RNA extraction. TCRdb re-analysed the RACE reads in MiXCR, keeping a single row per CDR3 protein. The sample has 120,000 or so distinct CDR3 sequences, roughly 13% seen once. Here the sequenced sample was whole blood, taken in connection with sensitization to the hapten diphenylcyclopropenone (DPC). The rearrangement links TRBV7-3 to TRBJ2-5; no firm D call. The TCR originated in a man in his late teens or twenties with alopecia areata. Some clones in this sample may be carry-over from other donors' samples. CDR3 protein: CASSYDPPQETQYF. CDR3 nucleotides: TGTGCCAGCAGCTACGACCCCCCCCAAGAGACCCAGTACTTC.